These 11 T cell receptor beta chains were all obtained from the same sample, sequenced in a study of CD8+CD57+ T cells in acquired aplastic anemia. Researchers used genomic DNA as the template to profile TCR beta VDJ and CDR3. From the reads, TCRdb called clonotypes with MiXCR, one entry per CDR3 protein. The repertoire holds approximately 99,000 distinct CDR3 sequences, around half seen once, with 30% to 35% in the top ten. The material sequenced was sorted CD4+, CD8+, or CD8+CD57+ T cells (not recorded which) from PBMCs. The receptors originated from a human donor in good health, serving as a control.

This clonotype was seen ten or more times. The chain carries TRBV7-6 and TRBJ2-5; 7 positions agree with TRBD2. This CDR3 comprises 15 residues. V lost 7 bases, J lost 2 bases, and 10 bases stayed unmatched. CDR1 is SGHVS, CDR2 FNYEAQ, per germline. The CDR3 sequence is CASTGEGTVQETQYF. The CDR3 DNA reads TGTGCCAGCACCGGGGAGGGAACCGTACAAGAGACCCAGTACTTC.

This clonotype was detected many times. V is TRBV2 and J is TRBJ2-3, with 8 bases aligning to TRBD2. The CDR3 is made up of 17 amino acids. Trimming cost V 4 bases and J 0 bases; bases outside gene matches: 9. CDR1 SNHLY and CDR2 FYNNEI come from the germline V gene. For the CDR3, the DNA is TGTGCCAGCAGTGGGTGGAGCGGGGGAACTAGCACAGATACGCAGTATTTT. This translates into CASSGWSGGTSTDTQYF.

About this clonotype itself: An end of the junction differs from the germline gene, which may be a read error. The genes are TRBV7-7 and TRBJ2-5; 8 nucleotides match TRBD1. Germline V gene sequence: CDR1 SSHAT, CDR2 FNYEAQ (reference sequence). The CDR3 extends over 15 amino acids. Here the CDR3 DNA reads TGTGCTAGCAGCCGGACAGGGATCGGGCAAGAGACCCAGTACTTC. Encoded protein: CASSRTGIGQETQYF.

The CDR3 reads CAISEETAPTYEQYF. In DNA, the CDR3 is TGTGCCATCAGTGAGGAGACAGCGCCGACTTACGAGCAGTACTTC. This rearrangement joins TRBV10-3 to TRBJ2-7, with D perhaps TRBD1 (5 bases). V was trimmed by 2 bases and J by 4 bases, leaving 15 bases between them. Germline CDR1 and CDR2: ENHRY and SYGVKD. The CDR3 length is 15 residues.

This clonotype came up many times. Here the CDR3 reads CSAKDRDSYGYTF. DNA for the CDR3: TGCAGTGCTAAGGACCGGGACAGCTATGGCTACACCTTC. This chain joins TRBV20-1 and TRBJ1-2; 7 bases line up with TRBD1. CDR1 and CDR2 (germline): DFQATT, SNEGSKA (reference sequence). Germline trimming cut 4 bases from V and 4 bases from J; bases unmatched to any gene: 6. This CDR3 is 13 amino acids long.

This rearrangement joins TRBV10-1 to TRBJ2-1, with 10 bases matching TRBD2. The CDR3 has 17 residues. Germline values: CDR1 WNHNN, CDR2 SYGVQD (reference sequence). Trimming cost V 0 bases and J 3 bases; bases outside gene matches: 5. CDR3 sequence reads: CASSESSSGGHYNEQFF. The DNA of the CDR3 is TGCGCCAGCAGTGAGTCCTCTAGCGGGGGCCACTACAATGAGCAGTTCTTC.

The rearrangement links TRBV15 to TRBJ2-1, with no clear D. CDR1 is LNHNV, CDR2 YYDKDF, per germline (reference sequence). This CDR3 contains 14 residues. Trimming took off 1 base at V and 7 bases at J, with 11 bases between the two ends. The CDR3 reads CATSRADIENEQFF. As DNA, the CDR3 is TGTGCCACCAGCAGAGCCGATATAGAGAATGAGCAGTTCTTC. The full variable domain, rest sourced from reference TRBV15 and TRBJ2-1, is DAMVIQNPRYQVTQFGKPVTLSCSQTLNHNVMYWYQQKSSQAPKLLFHYYDKDFNNEADTPDNFQSRRPNTSFCFLDIRSPGLGDTAMYLCATSRADIENEQFFGPGTRLTVL.

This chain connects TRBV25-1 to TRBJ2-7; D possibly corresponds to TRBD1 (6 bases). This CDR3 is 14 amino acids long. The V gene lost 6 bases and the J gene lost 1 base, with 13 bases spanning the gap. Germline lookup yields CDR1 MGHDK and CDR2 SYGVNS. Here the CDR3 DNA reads TGTGCCAGCAGCAGGCCGACAGGATCCTACGAGCAGTACTTC. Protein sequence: CASSRPTGSYEQYF.

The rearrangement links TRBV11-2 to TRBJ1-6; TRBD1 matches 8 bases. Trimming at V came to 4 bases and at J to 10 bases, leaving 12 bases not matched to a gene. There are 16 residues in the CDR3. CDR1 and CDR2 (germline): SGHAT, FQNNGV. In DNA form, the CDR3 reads TGTGCCAGCAGCTCCCAATATCGGACAGGGAACTCACCCCTCCACTTT. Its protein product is CASSSQYRTGNSPLHF. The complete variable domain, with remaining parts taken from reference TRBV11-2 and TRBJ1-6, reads EAGVAQSPRYKIIEKRQSVAFWCNPISGHATLYWYQQILGQGPKLLIQFQNNGVVDDSQLPKDRFSAERLKGVDSTLKIQPAKLEDSAVYLCASSSQYRTGNSPLHFGNGTRLTVT.

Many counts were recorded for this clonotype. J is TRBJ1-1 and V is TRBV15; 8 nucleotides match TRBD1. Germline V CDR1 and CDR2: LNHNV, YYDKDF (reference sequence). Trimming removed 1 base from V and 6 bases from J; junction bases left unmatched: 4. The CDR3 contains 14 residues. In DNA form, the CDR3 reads TGTGCCACCAGCAGAGGGACAGGGTGGTCTGAAGCTTTCTTT. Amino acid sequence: CATSRGTGWSEAFF. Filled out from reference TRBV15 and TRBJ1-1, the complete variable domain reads DAMVIQNPRYQVTQFGKPVTLSCSQTLNHNVMYWYQQKSSQAPKLLFHYYDKDFNNEADTPDNFQSRRPNTSFCFLDIRSPGLGDTAMYLCATSRGTGWSEAFFGQGTRLTVV.

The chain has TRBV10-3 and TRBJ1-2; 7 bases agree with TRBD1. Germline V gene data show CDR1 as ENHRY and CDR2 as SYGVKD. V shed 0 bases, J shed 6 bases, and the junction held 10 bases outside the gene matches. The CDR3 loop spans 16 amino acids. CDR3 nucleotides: TGTGCCATCAGTGAGTCGAGACAGGGAAGCATGAATGGCTACACCTTC. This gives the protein CAISESRQGSMNGYTF.